The 14 T cell receptor beta chains below were found in one sample sequenced in a study of cytomegalovirus exposure and HLA in healthy donors. The PCR was carried out with 60 Vbeta primers and 13 Jbeta primers. Profiling relied on immunoSEQ multiplex PCR, and the TCRdb table lists in-frame clones only, not all of them. The sample holds 90,000 to 100,000 clones, approximately 83% seen once. The sample taken for sequencing was PBMCs. Receptor source: a man aged 50 or older in good health and CMV-seronegative.

The gene calls are TRBV4-1 and TRBJ2-7; TRBD2 matches at 7 bases. Per germline, CDR1 MGHRA and CDR2 YSYEKL. Unmatched junction bases numbered 18, after V lost 8 bases and J lost 5 bases. The CDR3 is 16 amino acids. For the CDR3, the DNA is TGCGCCAGCTCCTACCGCGGGGCGGGAGCGGAAGACGAGCAGTACTTC. Its protein is CASSYRGAGAEDEQYF.

The rearrangement uses TRBV5-6 and TRBJ2-7, with a tentative D call TRBD1 (6 bases). With 0 bases removed from V and 0 bases from J, the gap between germline ends came to 7 bases. CDR3 length: 14 residues. Germline CDR1 SGHDT, CDR2 YYEEEE. Here the CDR3 reads CASSLGTDSYEQYF. CDR3 bases: TGTGCCAGCAGCTTGGGGACAGACTCCTACGAGCAGTACTTC.

V and J are TRBV6-5 and TRBJ2-7; D is unclear. The germline CDR1 and CDR2 sequences are MNHEY and SVGAGI. This CDR3 has 14 residues. The V gene lost 2 bases and the J gene lost 1 base, with 9 bases spanning the gap. Here the CDR3 reads CASSYRVGSYEQYF. CDR3 bases: TGTGCCAGCAGTTACCGGGTAGGATCCTACGAGCAGTACTTC.

As regards this clone: The sample contains more than one DNA sequence encoding this CDR3. The chain carries TRBV7-2 and TRBJ2-7, with TRBD2 identical over 7 bases. V gave up 5 bases and J gave up 6 bases; unmatched junction bases: 4. The germline gives CDR1 SGHTA, CDR2 FQGNSA. The CDR3 loop spans 12 amino acids. CDR3 coding DNA: TGTGCCAGCAGCCCCGGACTAGGCGAGCAGTACTTC. Protein: CASSPGLGEQYF.

V usage is TRBV19 and J usage is TRBJ1-2, with 10 nucleotides matching TRBD1. After removal of 5 bases from V and 3 bases from J, the junction contained 6 bases not matched to a gene. The CDR3 is 15 residues long. Germline-derived CDR1 and CDR2 are LNHDA and SQIVND (reference sequence). CDR3 region: CASSGSGTGDYGYTF. The CDR3 bases are TGTGCCAGTAGTGGATCCGGGACAGGGGACTATGGCTACACCTTC. Full variable domain (rest looked up from reference TRBV19 and TRBJ1-2): DGGITQSPKYLFRKEGQNVTLSCEQNLNHDAMYWYRQDPGQGLRLIYYSQIVNDFQKGDIAEGYSVSREKKESFPLTVTSAQKNPTAFYLCASSGSGTGDYGYTFGSGTRLTVV.

The chain recombines TRBV7-9 with TRBJ1-2; D is unresolved. This CDR3 spans 12 amino acids. Trimming pared 5 bases from V and 6 bases from J, leaving 10 bases between. The V gene's germline CDR1 is SEHNR and CDR2 FQNEAQ (reference sequence). The CDR3 spells CASSPTPDGYTF. The DNA for the CDR3 is TGTGCCAGCAGCCCGACACCGGATGGCTACACCTTC.

The chain combines TRBV30 with TRBJ1-2; possibly TRBD1 for D (6 bases). Germline V gene data show CDR1 as GTSNPN and CDR2 as SVGIG (reference sequence). The CDR3 consists of 13 residues. V lost 2 bases and J lost 8, with 15 bases in between. CDR3 amino acids: CAWSPRGVEGYTF. CDR3 coding DNA: TGTGCCTGGAGTCCCAGGGGCGTGGAAGGCTACACCTTC.

J is TRBJ1-1 and V is TRBV19, with TRBD1 as a possible D gene (6 bases). Germline CDR1 LNHDA, CDR2 SQIVND (reference sequence). The CDR3 contains 13 residues. V lost 7 bases to trimming and J lost 4 bases, with 13 bases between them. The chain's CDR3 is CASNGGYGTEAFF. The CDR3, as DNA: TGTGCCAGTAATGGGGGCTACGGCACTGAAGCTTTCTTT.

The V gene is TRBV7-6, the J gene TRBJ2-5; 8 bases are a match to TRBD2. The J segment lost 4 bases and the V segment lost 5 bases, leaving 12 bases of the junction unmatched. This CDR3 spans 16 amino acids. CDR1 is SGHVS, CDR2 FNYEAQ, per germline. The CDR3 DNA sequence: TGTGCCAGCAGCCAGGATATGGGGAGCGGGGGAGAGACCCAGTACTTC. Translation gives CASSQDMGSGGETQYF.

This clone has only a few counts. This chain joins TRBV10-1 and TRBJ1-1; a weak D match, TRBD1 (6 bases). The CDR3 is made up of 14 amino acids. V lost 0 bases, J lost 4 bases, and 9 bases lay in between. In germline, CDR1 is WNHNN, CDR2 SYGVQD (reference sequence). The CDR3 sequence is CASSESRGGTEAFF. CDR3 DNA sequence: TGCGCCAGCAGTGAGTCAAGGGGGGGCACTGAAGCTTTCTTT.

This chain links TRBV2 with TRBJ2-5; possible D gene TRBD1, 6 bases. The J call may be wrong; the DNA end is better matched by TRBJ2-7. Germline assignment: CDR1 SNHLY and CDR2 FYNNEI. The CDR3 spans 14 residues. The chain's CDR3 is CASSEGRGDYEQYF. The CDR3 bases are TGTGCCAGCAGTGAAGGCAGGGGAGACTACGAGCAGTACTTC.

The V gene is TRBV4-1, the J gene TRBJ2-3; D remains unclear. Germline V gene data show CDR1 as MGHRA and CDR2 as YSYEKL. This CDR3 spans 16 amino acids. V lost 4 bases and J lost 0, with 14 bases in between. The CDR3 loop reads CASSPSHSTSTDTQYF. For the CDR3, the DNA is TGCGCCAGCAGCCCAAGCCACAGTACTAGCACAGATACGCAGTATTTT.

The chain employs TRBV6-4 and TRBJ1-6; D remains ambiguous. The V end was cut by 2 bases, the J end by 7 bases, with 6 bases between. The germline CDR1 and CDR2 sequences are MRHNA and SNTAGT. The CDR3 consists of 13 residues. CDR3 in amino acids: CASSDRENSPLHF. The DNA for the CDR3 is TGTGCCAGCAGTGACAGAGAAAATTCACCCCTCCACTTT.

V gene TRBV5-4 combines with J gene TRBJ2-7; D is possibly TRBD2 (6 bases). V lost 0 bases and J lost 3, with 10 bases in between. This CDR3 has 14 residues. Germline assignment: CDR1 SGHNT and CDR2 YYREEE (reference sequence). CDR3 in DNA: TGTGCCAGCAGCTTGGGGCAGGGAGGCTACGAGCAGTACTTC. Protein: CASSLGQGGYEQYF. The full variable domain, in which reference TRBV5-4 and TRBJ2-7 provide the parts outside the CDR3, is ETGVTQSPTHLIKTRGQQVTLRCSSQSGHNTVSWYQQALGQGPQFIFQYYREEENGRGNFPPRFSGLQFPNYSSELNVNALELDDSALYLCASSLGQGGYEQYFGPGTRLTVT.